The rows below give T cell receptor beta chains drawn from one sample of a study of shared clonotypes between healthy human individuals. Only in-frame clones appear in the TCRdb table, and some are missing; sequencing was by immunoSEQ multiplex PCR. The sample includes hundreds of thousands of clones, 60% to 80% of them seen just once. The sequenced sample was memory CD4+ T cells sorted from blood. These receptors all stem from a woman in her thirties in good health. Both conserved end residues are part of each CDR3. D genes are given only for firm matches. Clone size, where shown, is once, few, many, or a class for clones that have expanded.

v_gene	abundance	j_gene	len	d_gene	CDR3aa	CDR3nt
TRBV7-2	.	TRBJ1-1	15	.	CASSLDAGRNTEAFF	TGTGCCAGCAGCTTAGATGCGGGGCGGAACACTGAAGCTTTCTTT
TRBV9	.	TRBJ2-1	15	TRBD2	CASSVSGRAFNEQFF	TGTGCCAGCAGCGTAAGCGGGAGGGCGTTCAATGAGCAGTTCTTC
TRBV5-4	few	TRBJ1-3	15	.	CASSRSGGFGNTIYF	TGTGCCAGCAGCCGCTCCGGGGGGTTTGGAAACACCATATATTTT
TRBV14	.	TRBJ1-2	14	.	CASSQVPSPYGYTF	TGTGCCAGCAGCCAAGTCCCAAGTCCCTATGGCTACACCTTC
TRBV2	.	TRBJ2-1	15	.	CASSDRVLQTNEQFF	TGTGCCAGCAGTGACAGGGTACTGCAAACAAATGAGCAGTTCTTC
TRBV19	.	TRBJ2-1	14	TRBD2	CASSSVGGVYEQFF	TGTGCCAGTAGTTCGGTGGGAGGGGTCTATGAGCAGTTCTTC
TRBV11-2	once	TRBJ1-2	15	.	CASSSLLTGFYGYTF	TGTGCCAGCAGCTCCCTACTGACAGGCTTCTATGGCTACACCTTC
TRBV5-5	.	TRBJ1-3	12	.	CASSTRESTIYF	TGTGCCAGCAGCACAAGAGAGAGCACCATATATTTT
TRBV28	.	TRBJ1-3	15	.	CASSLGRYSGNTIYF	TGTGCCAGCAGCCTCGGACGGTACTCTGGAAACACCATATATTTT
TRBV14	many	TRBJ1-1	16	.	CASSSPGGAAETEAFF	TGTGCCAGCAGCTCCCCCGGGGGGGCGGCGGAGACTGAAGCTTTCTTT
TRBV18	once	TRBJ2-7	15	TRBD1	CASSPRQGLDYEQYF	TGTGCCAGCTCACCCAGACAGGGTCTTGATTACGAGCAGTACTTC
TRBV28	many	TRBJ2-7	15	TRBD2	CASSFGRVSSYEQYF	TGTGCCAGCAGTTTTGGGAGGGTCAGCTCCTACGAGCAGTACTTC
TRBV27	.	TRBJ2-7	15	TRBD2	CASRLGLADSYEQYF	TGTGCCAGCAGACTTGGACTAGCGGACTCCTACGAGCAGTACTTC
TRBV14	few	TRBJ1-2	13	.	CASSFTPNYGYTF	TGTGCCAGCAGTTTTACACCAAACTATGGCTACACCTTC
TRBV27	.	TRBJ1-1	14	.	CASKRSGANTEAFF	TGTGCCAGCAAACGGTCGGGGGCGAACACTGAAGCTTTCTTT
TRBV5-1	.	TRBJ1-1	15	.	CASSLVAGLNTEAFF	TGCGCCAGCAGCTTGGTAGCTGGGTTGAACACTGAAGCTTTCTTT
TRBV28	.	TRBJ2-4	12	.	CASRTNQNIQYF	TGTGCCAGTAGGACCAACCAAAACATTCAGTACTTC
TRBV25-1	few	TRBJ2-2	16	TRBD2	CASSESGTSGTGELFF	TGTGCCAGCAGTGAATCTGGGACTAGCGGCACCGGGGAGCTGTTTTTT
TRBV5-1	.	TRBJ1-2	14	.	CASSLDPVIYGYTF	TGCGCCAGCAGCTTGGATCCAGTAATATATGGCTACACCTTC
TRBV18	few	TRBJ1-2	12	.	CASSPRQDGYTF	TGTGCCAGCTCACCCCGACAGGATGGCTACACCTTC
TRBV5-4	.	TRBJ1-2	14	TRBD1	CASSSLDRVFGYTF	TGTGCCAGCAGTTCACTCGACAGGGTCTTTGGCTACACCTTC
TRBV2	.	TRBJ2-7	14	.	CASDPTALSYEQYF	TGTGCCAGCGACCCGACAGCGCTCTCCTACGAGCAGTACTTC
TRBV19	once	TRBJ2-7	15	TRBD1	CASRRTGQDSYEQYF	TGTGCCAGTAGACGTACAGGACAGGACTCCTACGAGCAGTACTTC
TRBV11-2	once	TRBJ1-1	13	.	CASSLLGDTEAFF	TGTGCCAGCAGCCTATTAGGGGACACTGAAGCTTTCTTT
TRBV11-2	once	TRBJ1-3	14	TRBD1	CASIADRGGNTIYF	TGTGCCAGCATCGCAGACAGGGGGGGAAACACCATATATTTT
TRBV9	.	TRBJ1-3	14	.	CASSVAGSGNTIYF	TGTGCCAGCAGCGTAGCTGGCTCTGGAAACACCATATATTTT
TRBV2	.	TRBJ2-3	15	TRBD2	CASSPLAGLPDTQYF	TGTGCCAGCAGTCCCCTAGCGGGACTCCCAGATACGCAGTATTTT
TRBV6-5	.	TRBJ1-1	15	.	CASNPGWGIGAEAFF	TGTGCCAGTAACCCAGGGTGGGGGATAGGTGCTGAAGCTTTCTTT
TRBV19	.	TRBJ1-5	17	TRBD1	CASRNLGQGASNQPQHF	TGTGCCAGTAGGAACCTCGGACAGGGGGCGAGCAATCAGCCCCAGCATTTT
TRBV5-5	once	TRBJ1-1	13	.	CASSSYMYTEAFF	TGTGCCAGCAGCTCGTACATGTACACTGAAGCTTTCTTT
TRBV28	.	TRBJ2-7	16	TRBD2	CASSYVTSGRPYEQYF	TGTGCCAGCAGTTATGTTACTAGCGGGAGGCCCTACGAGCAGTACTTC
TRBV27	.	TRBJ1-1	13	.	CASHWTANTEAFF	TGTGCCAGTCATTGGACAGCGAACACTGAAGCTTTCTTT
TRBV28	.	TRBJ2-1	17	TRBD1	CASSTSGQGLPYNEQFF	TGTGCCAGCAGTACATCCGGACAGGGACTCCCTTACAATGAGCAGTTCTTC
TRBV11-2	.	TRBJ2-1	14	.	CASSLGTSYNEQFF	TGTGCCAGCAGCTTAGGTACCTCCTACAATGAGCAGTTCTTC
TRBV27	.	TRBJ2-7	13	TRBD2	CASRRSSGYEQYF	TGTGCCAGCAGGAGGTCTAGCGGGTACGAGCAGTACTTC
TRBV11-2	.	TRBJ2-1	17	TRBD1	CASSLWTGGQPHNEQFF	TGTGCCAGCAGCTTATGGACAGGGGGCCAACCTCATAATGAGCAGTTCTTC
TRBV11-3	once	TRBJ1-3	16	.	CASSLLYRRGGNTIYF	TGTGCCAGCAGCTTATTATATCGGAGGGGAGGAAACACCATATATTTT
TRBV2	.	TRBJ2-2	15	.	CARALAGRNTGELFF	TGTGCCAGAGCATTGGCCGGGAGGAACACCGGGGAGCTGTTTTTT
TRBV5-1	.	TRBJ2-3	16	TRBD1	CASSLVRDSFRDTQYF	TGCGCCAGCAGCTTGGTTCGGGACAGCTTCCGAGATACGCAGTATTTT
TRBV5-1	few	TRBJ1-5	15	.	CASSWDGVSNQPQHF	TGCGCCAGCAGCTGGGACGGAGTAAGCAATCAGCCCCAGCATTTT
TRBV15	.	TRBJ1-5	14	.	CATSRDPENQPQHF	TGTGCCACCAGCAGAGACCCGGAGAATCAGCCCCAGCATTTT
TRBV19	few	TRBJ1-2	15	TRBD1	CASSTTPGQGVGYTF	TGTGCCAGTAGTACCACCCCGGGACAGGGTGTTGGCTACACCTTC
TRBV11-2	.	TRBJ2-1	15	TRBD1	CASSLGQGAHNEQFF	TGTGCCAGCAGCCTCGGACAGGGGGCTCACAATGAGCAGTTCTTC
TRBV27	.	TRBJ1-1	13	.	CASSTPTRREAFF	TGTGCCAGCAGTACCCCGACACGCCGTGAAGCTTTCTTT
TRBV6-5	once	TRBJ2-3	14	TRBD1	CASSRGTGSDTQYF	TGTGCCAGCAGCCGGGGGACAGGGTCAGATACGCAGTATTTT
TRBV2	.	TRBJ1-3	15	TRBD1	CASSHPGGSGNTIYF	TGTGCCAGCAGCCACCCAGGGGGCTCTGGAAACACCATATATTTT
TRBV27	.	TRBJ2-7	16	TRBD2	CASSPGLAAMYYEQYF	TGTGCCAGCAGTCCAGGACTAGCGGCCATGTACTACGAGCAGTACTTC
TRBV7-9	once	TRBJ2-5	15	TRBD2	CASSFPGGPSETQYF	TGTGCCAGCAGCTTCCCGGGAGGGCCCTCTGAGACCCAGTACTTC
TRBV7-8	.	TRBJ2-5	16	TRBD2	CASSLWSAGGRETQYF	TGTGCCAGCAGCTTATGGTCTGCGGGAGGGAGGGAGACCCAGTACTTC
TRBV18	.	TRBJ1-1	13	.	CASSPSDNTEAFF	TGTGCCAGCTCACCGTCAGACAACACTGAAGCTTTCTTT
TRBV4-2	.	TRBJ2-1	17	.	CASSQDPYGGGYNEQFF	TGTGCCAGCAGCCAAGATCCCTACGGAGGGGGCTACAATGAGCAGTTCTTC
TRBV6-4	.	TRBJ2-3	16	TRBD2	CASSDRASGSADTQYF	TGTGCCAGCAGTGATCGGGCTAGCGGGAGTGCAGATACGCAGTATTTT
TRBV2	.	TRBJ2-4	12	TRBD1	CATRDRKNIQYF	TGTGCCACCCGGGACAGAAAAAACATTCAGTACTTC
TRBV30	.	TRBJ1-1	16	.	CAWSVRLRSDGAEAFF	TGTGCCTGGAGTGTAAGGCTCCGGTCAGACGGAGCTGAAGCTTTCTTT
TRBV7-8	.	TRBJ1-2	18	TRBD1	CASSSPGATGSGVYGYTF	TGTGCCAGCAGCTCTCCTGGGGCGACAGGGTCGGGGGTCTATGGCTACACCTTC